Listed here are 17 T cell receptor beta chains from one sample, sequenced in a study of cytomegalovirus exposure and HLA in healthy donors. The PCR made use of 60 Vbeta and 13 Jbeta primers. The data were produced by immunoSEQ multiplex PCR, yet TCRdb's version contains in-frame clones alone and is incomplete. Of over 150,000 clones listed, 70% to 80% were seen once; the top ten hold less than 2.5%. The sample was PBMCs. The receptor source for this set is a man in his fifties in good health and CMV-seropositive.

The V and J genes are TRBV25-1 and TRBJ1-2, with 9 bases identical to TRBD1. V trimming: 4 bases; J trimming: 7 bases; junction bases outside the gene matches: 7. CDR1 and CDR2 (germline): MGHDK, SYGVNS. This CDR3 region has 14 residues. The CDR3 coding sequence is TGTGCCAGCAGTGGGGGAGACAGGGGGTCTGGCTACACCTTC. Amino acid sequence: CASSGGDRGSGYTF.

This rearrangement joins TRBV5-4 to TRBJ2-3; 7 bases line up with TRBD1. The CDR3 sequence is 15 residues long. CDR1 and CDR2 from the germline V gene are SGHNT and YYREEE (reference sequence). V was pared by 2 bases and J by 2 bases, with 5 bases of the junction left unmatched. DNA for the CDR3: TGTGCCAGCAGCTTCAGGGACAGACCCACAGATACGCAGTATTTT. Translating gives CASSFRDRPTDTQYF.

The chain joins TRBV7-9 to TRBJ1-4; the D is unclear. Germline lookup yields CDR1 SEHNR and CDR2 FQNEAQ (reference sequence). The V and J ends lost 1 base and 10 bases respectively, with 7 bases between them. This CDR3 spans 12 amino acids. Here the CDR3 reads CASSLESGKLFF. CDR3 DNA: TGTGCCAGCAGCTTAGAGTCGGGAAAACTGTTTTTT.

As concerns this clone: Other DNA variants within this sample encode the same CDR3. The chain employs TRBV2 and TRBJ1-6; D is undetermined. V was shortened by 0 bases and J by 9 bases, with 6 bases between the two germline ends. This CDR3 has 13 amino acids. Germline V gene data show CDR1 as SNHLY and CDR2 as FYNNEI. The CDR3 nucleotides read TGTGCCAGCAGTGAAGCCAACAGTTCACCCCTCCACTTT. Its protein product is CASSEANSSPLHF.

The chain couples TRBV6-1 to TRBJ2-2, with D possibly TRBD2 on 6 matching bases. This CDR3 has 16 amino acids. Germline V gives CDR1 MNHNS, CDR2 SASEGT. V was clipped by 2 bases and J by 1 base, with 11 bases between them. This chain's CDR3 is CASSEQWGGNTGELFF. In DNA form, the CDR3 reads TGTGCCAGCAGTGAACAGTGGGGAGGGAACACCGGGGAGCTGTTTTTT.

The gene calls are TRBV15 and TRBJ1-2, with no clear D. Deletions cut 5 bases from V and 7 bases from J, with 17 bases between. The germline CDR1 and CDR2 sequences are LNHNV and YYDKDF (reference sequence). The CDR3 runs 14 residues. The CDR3 DNA reads TGTGCCACCAGCTCCCGAGCGAATGGAATTGGCTACACCTTC. This translates into CATSSRANGIGYTF.

This clone was found once. The chain carries TRBV18 and TRBJ1-1; tentative D call: TRBD1 (6 bases). From germline, CDR1 is KGHSH and CDR2 LQKENI. The CDR3 sequence is 17 residues long. Trimming left V 5 bases short and J 0 bases short, with 19 bases between. The CDR3 region has the DNA TGTGCCAGCTCAAGCCCGGGACACGGTGACCTGAACACTGAAGCTTTCTTT. Its protein product is CASSSPGHGDLNTEAFF.

This clone has just a few counts. V usage is TRBV5-5 and J usage is TRBJ2-1, with 8 bases aligning to TRBD1. CDR3 length: 17 amino acids. Germline trimming cut 4 bases from V and 2 bases from J; bases unmatched to any gene: 11. CDR1 is SGHKS and CDR2 is YYEKEE in the germline V gene (reference sequence). CDR3 coding DNA: TGTGCCAGCAGCGTCCTAAAGTGGACAGGGCCCTACAATGAGCAGTTCTTC. Amino acid sequence: CASSVLKWTGPYNEQFF.

Concerning this clone itself: This CDR3 is missing its conserved last phenylalanine or tryptophan, likely due to a read error. The V and J genes are TRBV5-4 and TRBJ1-4, with TRBD1 matching 7 bases. Losses at the gene ends were 0 bases for V and 8 bases for J; bases not matched to a gene: 10. Germline assignment: CDR1 SGHNT and CDR2 YYREEE (reference sequence). The CDR3 covers 16 residues. CDR3 residues: CASSLVRAGGDEKLFL. CDR3 sequence (DNA): TGTGCCAGCAGCTTGGTGAGGGCAGGGGGAGACGAAAAACTGTTTCTT.

V is TRBV9 and J is TRBJ2-7, with D perhaps matching TRBD1 (5 bases). The CDR3 sequence is 14 residues long. V was cut by 1 base and J by 6 bases, with 14 bases left in between. CDR1 SGDLS and CDR2 YYNGEE come from the germline V gene. The CDR3, as DNA: TGTGCCAGCAGCGTAAGAGGCAGGGAAGGCGAGCAGTACTTC. Protein product: CASSVRGREGEQYF.

This clone is a singleton in its sample. The rearrangement uses TRBV7-2 and TRBJ1-2; 10 bases fit TRBD1. CDR1 and CDR2 from the germline V gene are SGHTA and FQGNSA. Unmatched junction bases numbered 6, after V lost 1 base and J lost 4 bases. The CDR3 is 16 residues long. The CDR3 is CASSLGSTGGVYGYTF. CDR3 bases: TGTGCCAGCAGCTTAGGGTCGACAGGGGGCGTCTATGGCTACACCTTC.

V and J are TRBV5-1 and TRBJ1-1; D is unclear. V was pared by 1 base and J by 0 bases, with 10 bases between. Per germline, CDR1 SGHRS and CDR2 YFSETQ. The CDR3 totals 15 residues. For the CDR3, the DNA is TGCGCCAGCAGCTTGATGGGAGTGGTGAACACTGAAGCTTTCTTT. Translation gives CASSLMGVVNTEAFF.

The chain joins TRBV5-4 to TRBJ2-6; a possible D gene is TRBD1 (6 bases). V was pared by 0 bases and J by 2 bases, with 9 bases between. Germline CDR1 SGHNT, CDR2 YYREEE (reference sequence). The CDR3 runs to 16 residues. The CDR3: CASSLGGPPGANVLTF. The CDR3 DNA reads as TGTGCCAGCAGCTTGGGGGGGCCCCCTGGGGCCAACGTCCTGACTTTC.

This chain uses TRBV19 with TRBJ2-5; D is possibly TRBD1 (6 bases). The germline V and J ends were trimmed by 9 bases and 5 bases, with 19 bases remaining between them. This CDR3 contains 14 residues. Germline V lookup: CDR1 LNHDA, CDR2 SQIVND (reference sequence). CDR3 amino acids: CASNTGTAEETQYF. CDR3 DNA sequence: TGTGCCAGCAACACAGGGACGGCGGAGGAGACCCAGTACTTC.

The rearrangement joins TRBV4-3 to TRBJ1-1; no clear D gene. Trimming took 4 bases from V and 1 from J, leaving 7 bases between them. This CDR3 contains 13 residues. Germline V gives CDR1 LGHNA, CDR2 YSLEER. CDR3 residues: CASSPERNTEAFF. The CDR3 DNA sequence: TGCGCCAGCAGCCCGGAGAGGAACACTGAAGCTTTCTTT.

This clone was recorded a few times. The chain is built from TRBV4-2 and TRBJ1-2, with D possibly matching TRBD1 (5 bases). This CDR3 contains 15 residues. Trimming left V 0 bases short and J 4 bases short, with 12 bases between. From germline, CDR1 is LGHNA and CDR2 YNFKEQ. The CDR3 spells CASSQDRAGSYGYTF. CDR3 coding DNA: TGTGCCAGCAGCCAAGATCGGGCAGGGTCCTATGGCTACACCTTC.

V usage is TRBV6-1 and J usage is TRBJ1-4; weak D call: TRBD1 (6 bases). This CDR3 is 15 amino acids long. CDR1 and CDR2 from the germline V gene are MNHNS and SASEGT. Trimming took 8 bases from V and 7 from J, leaving 20 bases between them. The CDR3 DNA reads as TGTGCCAGCGGCGACTACGGGGGGCCGGGTGAAAAACTGTTTTTT. It specifies CASGDYGGPGEKLFF.